This T cell receptor (beta chain) was profiled in a study of blood T cell repertoires in COVID-19. Background on the study: Collection of acute and convalescent COVID-19 samples took place in the United States, Italy and Spain.

Study processing details: Quantification of nucleated cells was approximated via reference gene primer amplification. Only in-frame clones appear in the TCRdb table, and some are missing; sequencing was by immunoSEQ multiplex PCR. That table supplies the V and J calls and clone size; D and trimming were determined from the DNA. The sample consists of 80,000 to 90,000 clones, approximately 80% of them appearing once. V lost 6 bases, J lost 5 bases, and 10 bases stayed unmatched. The CDR3 totals 15 residues. The germline gives CDR1 MNHEY, CDR2 SVGAGI. J is TRBJ1-1 and V is TRBV6-5, with TRBD1 matching 9 bases. Sequencing was done on a sample of peripheral blood. This sequence was found in a woman in her 70s with acute or convalescent COVID-19. In nucleotides, the CDR3 is TGTGCCAGCAGCACGACGGACAGGGGTCGGACTGAAGCTTTCTTT. It encodes CASSTTDRGRTEAFF.